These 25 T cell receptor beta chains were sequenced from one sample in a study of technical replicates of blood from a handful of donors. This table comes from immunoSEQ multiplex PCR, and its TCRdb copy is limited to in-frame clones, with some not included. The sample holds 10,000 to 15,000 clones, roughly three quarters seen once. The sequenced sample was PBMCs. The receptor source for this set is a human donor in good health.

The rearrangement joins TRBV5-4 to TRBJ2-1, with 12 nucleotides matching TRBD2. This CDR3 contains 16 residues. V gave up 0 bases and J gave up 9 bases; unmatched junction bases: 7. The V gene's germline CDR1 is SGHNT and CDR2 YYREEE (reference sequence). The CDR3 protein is CASSLAGTSGLSEQFF. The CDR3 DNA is TGTGCCAGCAGCTTGGCCGGGACTAGCGGGTTGAGTGAGCAGTTCTTC. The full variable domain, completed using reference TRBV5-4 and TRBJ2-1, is ETGVTQSPTHLIKTRGQQVTLRCSSQSGHNTVSWYQQALGQGPQFIFQYYREEENGRGNFPPRFSGLQFPNYSSELNVNALELDDSALYLCASSLAGTSGLSEQFFGPGTRLTVL.

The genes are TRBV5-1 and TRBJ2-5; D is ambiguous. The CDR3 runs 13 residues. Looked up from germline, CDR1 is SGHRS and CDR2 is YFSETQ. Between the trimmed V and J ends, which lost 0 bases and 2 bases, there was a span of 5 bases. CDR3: CASSLEPQETQYF. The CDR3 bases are TGCGCCAGCAGCTTGGAGCCTCAAGAGACCCAGTACTTC.

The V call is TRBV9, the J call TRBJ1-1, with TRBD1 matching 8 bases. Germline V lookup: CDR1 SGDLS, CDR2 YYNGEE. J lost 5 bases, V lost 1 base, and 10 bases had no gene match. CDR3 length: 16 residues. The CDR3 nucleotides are TGTGCCAGCAGCGTATCGGTCCAGGGGGCCGGGACTGAAGCTTTCTTT. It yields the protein CASSVSVQGAGTEAFF.

DNA for the CDR3: TGTGCCAGCAGTAACCTCGGGACAGCGAACACCGGGGAGCTGTTTTTT. It translates to CASSNLGTANTGELFF. V and J are TRBV11-3 and TRBJ2-2; 7 bases fit TRBD1. Germline V gives CDR1 SGHNT, CDR2 YENEEA. The V gene end was trimmed by 6 bases and the J gene end by 0 bases; junction bases not matched to a gene: 7. The CDR3 is 16 amino acids.

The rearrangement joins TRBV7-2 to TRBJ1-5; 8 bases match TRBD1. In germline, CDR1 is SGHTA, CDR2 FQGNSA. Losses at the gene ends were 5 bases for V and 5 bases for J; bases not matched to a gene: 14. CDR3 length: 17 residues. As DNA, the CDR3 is TGTGCCAGCAGCATCCAGGGGGCCGGACGCCCCGATCAGCCCCAGCATTTT. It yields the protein CASSIQGAGRPDQPQHF.

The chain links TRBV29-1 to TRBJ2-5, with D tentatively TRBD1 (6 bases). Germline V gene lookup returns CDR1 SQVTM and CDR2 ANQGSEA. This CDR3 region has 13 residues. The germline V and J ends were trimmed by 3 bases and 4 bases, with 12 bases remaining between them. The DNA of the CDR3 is TGCAGCGTTGACCCTGCACAGGGAGAGACCCAGTACTTC. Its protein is CSVDPAQGETQYF.

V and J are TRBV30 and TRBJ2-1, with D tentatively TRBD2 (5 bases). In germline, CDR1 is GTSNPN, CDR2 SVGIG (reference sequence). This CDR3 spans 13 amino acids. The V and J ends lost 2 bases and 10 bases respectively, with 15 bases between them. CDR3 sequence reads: CAWSSSVGSEQFF. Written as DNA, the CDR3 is TGTGCCTGGAGTAGTAGCGTAGGTAGCGAGCAGTTCTTC.

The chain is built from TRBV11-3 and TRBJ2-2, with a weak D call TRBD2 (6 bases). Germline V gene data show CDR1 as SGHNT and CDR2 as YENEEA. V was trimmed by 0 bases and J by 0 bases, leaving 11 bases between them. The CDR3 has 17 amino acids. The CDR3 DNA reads TGTGCCAGCAGCTTAGATCAGGGAGGAACGAACACCGGGGAGCTGTTTTTT. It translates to CASSLDQGGTNTGELFF.

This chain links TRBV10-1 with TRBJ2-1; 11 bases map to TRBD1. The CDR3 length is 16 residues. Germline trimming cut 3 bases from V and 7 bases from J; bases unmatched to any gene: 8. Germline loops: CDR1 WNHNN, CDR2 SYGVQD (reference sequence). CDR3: CASSERRTGGLNEQFF. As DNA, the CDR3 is TGCGCCAGCAGTGAACGAAGGACAGGGGGCTTGAATGAGCAGTTCTTC.

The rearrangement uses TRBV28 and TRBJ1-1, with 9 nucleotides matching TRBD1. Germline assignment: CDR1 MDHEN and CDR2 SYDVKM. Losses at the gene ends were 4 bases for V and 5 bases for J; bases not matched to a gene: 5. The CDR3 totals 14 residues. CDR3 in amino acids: CASSWDRVRTEAFF. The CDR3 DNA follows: TGTGCCAGCAGTTGGGACAGGGTTAGGACTGAAGCTTTCTTT.

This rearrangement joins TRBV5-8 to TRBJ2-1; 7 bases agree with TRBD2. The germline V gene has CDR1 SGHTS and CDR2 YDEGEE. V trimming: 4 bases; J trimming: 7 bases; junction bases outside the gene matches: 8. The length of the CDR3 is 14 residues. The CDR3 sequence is CASSLGLETNEQFF. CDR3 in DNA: TGTGCCAGCAGCCTAGGACTAGAAACAAATGAGCAGTTCTTC. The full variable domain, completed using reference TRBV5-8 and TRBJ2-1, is EAGVTQSPTHLIKTRGQQATLRCSPISGHTSVYWYQQALGLGLQFLLWYDEGEERNRGNFPPRFSGRQFPNYSSELNVNALELEDSALYLCASSLGLETNEQFFGPGTRLTVL.

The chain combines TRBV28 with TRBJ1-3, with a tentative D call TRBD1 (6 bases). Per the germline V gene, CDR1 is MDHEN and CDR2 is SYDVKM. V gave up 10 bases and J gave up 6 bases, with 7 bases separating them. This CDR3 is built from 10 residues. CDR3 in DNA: TGTGCCACAGGGGAAAACACCATATATTTT. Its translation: CATGENTIYF.

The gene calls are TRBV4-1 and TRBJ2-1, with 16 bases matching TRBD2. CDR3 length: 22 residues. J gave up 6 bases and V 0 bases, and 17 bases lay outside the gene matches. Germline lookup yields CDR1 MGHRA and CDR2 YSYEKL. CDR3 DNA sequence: TGCGCCAGCAGCCAAGATTTTAAATCGGAGGGACTAGCGGGAGGGAGGGGCAATGAGCAGTTCTTC. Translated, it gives CASSQDFKSEGLAGGRGNEQFF.

This chain's CDR3 is CASFRVGGYTF. The CDR3 DNA is TGTGCCAGTTTCCGGGTAGGCGGCTACACCTTC. The chain carries TRBV28 and TRBJ1-2, with D hard to call. The CDR3 runs 11 residues. V lost 9 bases to trimming and J lost 8 bases, with 13 bases between them. Germline V gene data show CDR1 as MDHEN and CDR2 as SYDVKM.

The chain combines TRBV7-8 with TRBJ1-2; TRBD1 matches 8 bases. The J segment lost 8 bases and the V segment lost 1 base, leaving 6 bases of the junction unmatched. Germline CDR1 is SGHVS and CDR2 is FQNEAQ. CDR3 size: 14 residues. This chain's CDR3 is CASSLDRGNRGYTF. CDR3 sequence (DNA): TGTGCCAGCAGCTTAGACAGGGGGAATCGGGGCTACACCTTC.

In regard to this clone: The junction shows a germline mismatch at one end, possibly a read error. DNA of the CDR3: TGCGCCAGCAGGAGTCGGCGGGAAGAGGCCCAGTACTTC. Translating gives CASRSRREEAQYF. The chain uses TRBV5-1 and TRBJ2-5, with a weak D call TRBD2 (6 bases). CDR3 length: 13 residues. Germline CDR1 reads SGHRS; CDR2 reads YFSETQ.

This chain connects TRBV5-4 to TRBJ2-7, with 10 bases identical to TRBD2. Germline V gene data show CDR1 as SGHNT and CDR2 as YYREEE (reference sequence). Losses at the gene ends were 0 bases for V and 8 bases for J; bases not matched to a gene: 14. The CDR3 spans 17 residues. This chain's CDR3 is CASSLGTVGPLAGQQYF. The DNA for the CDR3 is TGTGCCAGCAGCTTGGGAACGGTGGGGCCACTAGCGGGACAGCAGTACTTC.

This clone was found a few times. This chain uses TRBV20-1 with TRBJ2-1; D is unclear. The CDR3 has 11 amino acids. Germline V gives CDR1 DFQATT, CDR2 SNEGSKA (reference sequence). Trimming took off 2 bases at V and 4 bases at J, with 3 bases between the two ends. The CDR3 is CSARRYNEQFF. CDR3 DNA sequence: TGCAGTGCTAGACGTTACAATGAGCAGTTCTTC.

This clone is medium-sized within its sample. In DNA, the CDR3 is TGTGCCAGCCAGATAACAGGGGACCTCATGAACACTGAAGCTTTCTTT. Encoded protein: CASQITGDLMNTEAFF. V usage is TRBV5-4 and J usage is TRBJ1-1; 7 bases agree with TRBD1. Losses at the gene ends were 7 bases for V and 0 bases for J; bases not matched to a gene: 12. CDR3 length equals 16 residues. CDR1 is SGHNT, CDR2 YYREEE, per germline (reference sequence).

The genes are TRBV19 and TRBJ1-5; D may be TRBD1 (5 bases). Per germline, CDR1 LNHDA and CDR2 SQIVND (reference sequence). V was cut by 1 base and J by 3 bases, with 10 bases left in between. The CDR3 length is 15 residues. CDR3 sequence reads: CASSIGRVDNQPQHF. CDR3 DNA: TGTGCCAGTAGTATAGGCAGGGTGGACAATCAGCCCCAGCATTTT.

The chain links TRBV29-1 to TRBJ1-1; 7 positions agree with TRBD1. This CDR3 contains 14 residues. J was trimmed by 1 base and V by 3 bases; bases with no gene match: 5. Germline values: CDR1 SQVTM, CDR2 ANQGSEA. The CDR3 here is CSVEPGQRNTEAFF. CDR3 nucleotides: TGCAGCGTTGAGCCGGGACAGAGGAACACTGAAGCTTTCTTT. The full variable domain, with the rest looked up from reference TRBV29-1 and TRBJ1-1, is SAVISQKPSRDICQRGTSLTIQCQVDSQVTMMFWYRQQPGQSLTLIATANQGSEATYESGFVIDKFPISRPNLTFSTLTVSNMSPEDSSIYLCSVEPGQRNTEAFFGQGTRLTVV.

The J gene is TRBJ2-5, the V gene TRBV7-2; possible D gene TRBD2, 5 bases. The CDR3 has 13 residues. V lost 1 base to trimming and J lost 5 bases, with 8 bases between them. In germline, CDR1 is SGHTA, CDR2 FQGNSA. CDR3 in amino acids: CASSLVRGETQYF. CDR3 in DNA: TGTGCCAGCAGCTTAGTACGAGGGGAGACCCAGTACTTC. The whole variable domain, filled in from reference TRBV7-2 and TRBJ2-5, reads GAGVSQSPSNKVTEKGKDVELRCDPISGHTALYWYRQSLGQGLEFLIYFQGNSAPDKSGLPSDRFSAERTGGSVSTLTIQRTQQEDSAVYLCASSLVRGETQYFGPGTRLLVL.

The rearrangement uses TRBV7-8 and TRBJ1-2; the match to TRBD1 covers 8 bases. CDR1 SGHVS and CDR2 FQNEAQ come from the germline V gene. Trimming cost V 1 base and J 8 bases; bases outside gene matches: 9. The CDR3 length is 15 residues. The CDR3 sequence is CASSLGGTGSWGYTF. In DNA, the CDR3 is TGTGCCAGCAGCTTAGGAGGGACAGGATCTTGGGGCTACACCTTC.

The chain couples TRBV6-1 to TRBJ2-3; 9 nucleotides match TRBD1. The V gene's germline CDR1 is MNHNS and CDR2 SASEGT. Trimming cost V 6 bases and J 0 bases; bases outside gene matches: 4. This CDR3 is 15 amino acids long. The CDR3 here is CASRAGTGSTDTQYF. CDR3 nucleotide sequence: TGTGCCAGCAGAGCCGGGACAGGGAGCACAGATACGCAGTATTTT.

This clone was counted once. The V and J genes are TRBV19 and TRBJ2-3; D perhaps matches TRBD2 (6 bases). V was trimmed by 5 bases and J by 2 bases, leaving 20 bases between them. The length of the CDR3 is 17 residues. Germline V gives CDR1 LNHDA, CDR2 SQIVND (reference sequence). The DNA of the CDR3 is TGTGCCAGTAGTGGAGGCGGGATGGAGCTCTACACAGATACGCAGTATTTT. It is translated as CASSGGGMELYTDTQYF. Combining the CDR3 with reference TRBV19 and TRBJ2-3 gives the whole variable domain DGGITQSPKYLFRKEGQNVTLSCEQNLNHDAMYWYRQDPGQGLRLIYYSQIVNDFQKGDIAEGYSVSREKKESFPLTVTSAQKNPTAFYLCASSGGGMELYTDTQYFGPGTRLTVL.